This T cell receptor beta chain derives from a study of blood T cell repertoires in COVID-19. Study-wide context: Samples representing acute and convalescent COVID-19 were sourced from the United States, Italy and Spain. PBMCs, B-cell-depleted T cells, or T cells were the source of the cDNA or gDNA that made up the material.

Participant age was roughly 18 to 95 years, and participants resided in roughly 24 US areas. The authors' processing: Nucleated cell counts were estimated from reference gene primer amplification. Measured with immunoSEQ multiplex PCR; TCRdb has only the in-frame clones, and not every one. Clonal size and the V and J genes are those of that table, whereas D and trimming came from the DNA. The sample lists about 480,000 clones, 70% to 90% occurring once. J was trimmed by 4 bases and V by 1 base; bases with no gene match: 5. Germline CDR1 is MGHRA and CDR2 is YSYEKL. The CDR3 is made up of 16 amino acids.

The sequenced material came from PBMCs or T cells enriched from blood (not recorded which). The TCR comes from a woman aged 18 to 35 with acute COVID-19. The chain joins TRBV4-1 to TRBJ2-7; 12 bases line up with TRBD2. For the CDR3, the DNA is TGCGCCAGCAGCCAAGGAACACTAGCGGGGGGTTACGAGCAGTACTTC. This sequence encodes CASSQGTLAGGYEQYF.